A single T cell receptor beta chain is shown here with its context. Its antigen is currently unknown. The data stem from a study of prognosis after radiotherapy for stage I lung cancer. For the study at large: None of the non-small cell lung cancer patients was considered medically operable. Patients with tumors diagnosed as squamous cell carcinoma numbered six to eight, and those with adenocarcinoma twelve. General study findings and limits: Patients developing distant metastases showed lower Shannon entropy after stereotactic body radiation therapy.

The authors drew around 6 milliliters of peripheral blood at each of two time points. Using two-round multiplex PCR, the authors amplified TCR beta CDR3 from genomic DNA. Each TRBV and TRBJ gene had its own primer in the first PCR round. TCRdb re-called the multiplex PCR reads through MiXCR, storing one row per CDR3 protein. The table includes about 24,000 distinct CDR3 sequences, 30% to 45% detected once. J was trimmed by 9 bases and V by 7 bases; bases with no gene match: 17. Germline V gene lookup returns CDR1 SGHAT and CDR2 FQNNGV. The CDR3 is 15 residues long. The origin of this receptor is a donor aged 50 or older with non-small cell lung cancer. This specimen consisted of PBMCs, obtained before or after stereotactic body radiation therapy (not recorded which). The V call is TRBV11-2, the J call TRBJ1-2; 7 bases match TRBD1. The CDR3 is CASISDRDDLGCYTF. CDR3 DNA sequence: TGTGCCAGCATCTCAGACAGGGATGACCTCGGGTGCTACACCTTC.